This T cell receptor (beta chain) was recovered during a study of identifying expanded T cells in peripheral blood. Findings and caveats of the study: Approximately 2-week clone count variance significantly increased as total template count grew.

Some clones are missing from TCRdb's copy, which holds only in-frame ones; the method was immunoSEQ multiplex PCR. The repertoire holds around 120,000 clones, with approximately 84% as singletons. The germline gives CDR1 MNHEY, CDR2 SMNVEV (reference sequence). This CDR3 is built from 15 residues. Trimming left V 3 bases short and J 5 bases short, with 14 bases between. Concerning this clone itself: What it binds is not known.

Source material: blood. The origin of this receptor is a person aged 18 to 75 in good health. The V and J genes are TRBV27 and TRBJ2-1; the D gene could be TRBD1 or TRBD2 (5 bases each). The CDR3 spells CASSFRVGENNEQFF. As DNA, the CDR3 is TGTGCCAGCAGTTTCCGGGTGGGGGAAAACAATGAGCAGTTCTTC.